This T cell receptor (beta chain) stems from a study of tumor and adjacent non-tumor tissue in lung cancer. Regarding this clonotype: Its matching antigen is unknown. Compared with germline, one end of the junction differs, possibly owing to a read error.

RNA was extracted from bulk tissue without any cell sorting. This non-tumor lung sample came from over 3 cm beyond the tumor edge. Chemotherapy-naive patients with new lung cancer underwent thoracic surgery in China, August–late 2014. The library came from three nested PCR rounds adapted from ARM-PCR protocols. TCRdb ran MiXCR on the multiplex PCR reads and lists one entry per CDR3 protein. The sample consists of 80,000 to 100,000 distinct CDR3 sequences, roughly 80% of them appearing once. The CDR3 runs to 14 residues. Study-level points and caveats: Significantly higher TCR diversity was found in tumor than normal lung. Shorter survival was associated with higher TCR diversity in tumors.

The chain is built from TRBV12-3 or TRBV12-4 and TRBJ2-2; weak D call: TRBD1 (6 bases). This TCR was sampled from a man aged 55-75 years with small cell lung cancer. Sequencing was carried out using distant non-tumor lung tissue. The CDR3 sequence is CVSSRQGFGVDLFF. The CDR3 DNA is TGTGTCAGCAGTAGGCAGGGGTTCGGAGTGGATCTGTTTTTT.